Presented here are 30 T cell receptor beta chains from one specimen sequenced in a study of a mutant IDH1 vaccine in newly diagnosed glioma. Sequencing was performed with immunoSEQ multiplex PCR; in TCRdb, only in-frame clones are kept and a portion is missing. The sample contains over 55,000 clones, approximately 82% of which appear only once. The sample's time point: baseline, week 1 (first vaccination visit). Treatment indicated: pre-vaccination baseline after standard-of-care therapy. Specimen: peripheral blood mononuclear cells (PBMCs), collected from a glioma patient treated with radiotherapy, temozolomide or both. The source is a woman aged 18-29 years with glioma. Some clones in this sample may be carry-over from other donors' samples.

This sequence joins TRBV30 and TRBJ1-3; possibly TRBD1 for D (6 bases). V shed 2 bases and J shed 3 bases, with 11 bases lying between them. Per germline, CDR1 GTSNPN and CDR2 SVGIG (reference sequence). This CDR3 region has 14 residues. CDR3 sequence reads: CAWSTDSFGNTIYF. The CDR3 nucleotides are TGTGCCTGGAGTACGGACAGTTTTGGAAACACCATATATTTT.

J is TRBJ1-2 and V is TRBV5-4; tentatively, D is TRBD1 (6 bases). CDR1 SGHNT and CDR2 YYREEE come from the germline V gene (reference sequence). This CDR3 contains 13 residues. V lost 2 bases and J 8 bases, leaving 13 bases between the germline ends. CDR3 coding DNA: TGTGCCAGCAGCTTCCCCGGAGGGGGGGGCTACACCTTC. The encoded protein is CASSFPGGGGYTF.

V gene TRBV6-6 combines with J gene TRBJ1-1, with TRBD1 identical over 7 bases. The CDR3 length is 14 residues. Per germline, CDR1 MNHNY and CDR2 SVGAGI (reference sequence). J gave up 1 base and V 5 bases, and 4 bases lay outside the gene matches. The CDR3 reads CASSPYRGNTEAFF. The DNA of the CDR3 is TGTGCCAGCAGTCCCTACAGGGGGAACACTGAAGCTTTCTTT.

This clone was seen only a few times. This rearrangement joins TRBV4-1 to TRBJ1-1, with D maybe TRBD1 (6 bases). Trimming removed 1 base at V and 0 bases at J, with 15 bases between. The CDR3 is made up of 17 amino acids. Germline assignment: CDR1 MGHRA and CDR2 YSYEKL. The CDR3 is CASSQVQGFTVNTEAFF. CDR3 in DNA: TGCGCCAGCAGCCAAGTCCAGGGGTTCACCGTGAACACTGAAGCTTTCTTT.

The V gene is TRBV6-6, the J gene TRBJ1-1; D is undetermined. The length of the CDR3 is 14 residues. V lost 4 bases and J 0 bases, leaving 9 bases between the germline ends. Germline lookup yields CDR1 MNHNY and CDR2 SVGAGI (reference sequence). Written as DNA, the CDR3 is TGTGCCAGCAGTTCCACACCCCTGAACACTGAAGCTTTCTTT. Translation: CASSSTPLNTEAFF.

The chain recombines TRBV4-1 with TRBJ2-7; the match to TRBD1 covers 7 bases. Per germline, CDR1 MGHRA and CDR2 YSYEKL. V was clipped by 2 bases and J by 4 bases; unmatched bases: 5. The CDR3 totals 14 residues. The CDR3 sequence: CASSQWQGVYEQYF. The CDR3 nucleotides read TGCGCCAGCAGCCAATGGCAGGGGGTTTACGAGCAGTACTTC.

The rearrangement uses TRBV6-5 and TRBJ2-5; 9 bases match TRBD1. This CDR3 has 14 amino acids. Germline trimming cut 4 bases from V and 4 bases from J; bases unmatched to any gene: 4. The germline CDR1 and CDR2 sequences are MNHEY and SVGAGI. The CDR3 DNA follows: TGTGCCAGCAGTTCCAAGGACAGGGGAGAGACCCAGTACTTC. It is translated as CASSSKDRGETQYF.

The rearrangement uses TRBV6-1 and TRBJ1-2; D uncertain. The length of the CDR3 is 14 residues. V shed 0 bases and J shed 4 bases, with 9 bases lying between them. Looked up from germline, CDR1 is MNHNS and CDR2 is SASEGT. The CDR3 region is CASSEAVQTYGYTF. In DNA, the CDR3 is TGTGCCAGCAGTGAAGCAGTTCAGACCTATGGCTACACCTTC.

The chain combines TRBV5-6 with TRBJ1-2; D gene uncertain. The germline V gene has CDR1 SGHDT and CDR2 YYEEEE. The CDR3 contains 12 residues. Trimming took off 0 bases at V and 4 bases at J, with 4 bases between the two ends. CDR3 protein: CASSLGTYGYTF. The CDR3 DNA follows: TGTGCCAGCAGCTTGGGGACCTATGGCTACACCTTC.

J is TRBJ2-7 and V is TRBV9, with 7 nucleotides matching TRBD2. Germline CDR1 and CDR2: SGDLS and YYNGEE. Trimming removed 2 bases from V and 2 bases from J; junction bases left unmatched: 10. The length of the CDR3 is 16 residues. The CDR3 DNA reads TGTGCCAGCAGCGTCGGGCTCCGGACTAGGACCTACGAGCAGTACTTC. Protein: CASSVGLRTRTYEQYF.

The V gene is TRBV6-5, the J gene TRBJ1-3, with D perhaps matching TRBD1 (5 bases). V was pared by 5 bases and J by 0 bases, with 11 bases between. This CDR3 has 15 amino acids. Germline CDR1 MNHEY, CDR2 SVGAGI. The CDR3 loop is CASSRTGSSGNTIYF. The CDR3 DNA reads as TGTGCCAGCAGTAGAACAGGTAGCTCTGGAAACACCATATATTTT.

This chain joins TRBV10-2 and TRBJ2-1; 12 nucleotides align to TRBD2. Per the germline V gene, CDR1 is WSHSY and CDR2 is SAAADI. Trimming cost V 2 bases and J 8 bases; bases outside gene matches: 4. The CDR3 spans 15 residues. CDR3 sequence (DNA): TGCGCCAGCAGTGAGGGACTAGCGGGAAGTCATGAGCAGTTCTTC. Protein: CASSEGLAGSHEQFF.

The chain uses TRBV2 and TRBJ1-3; 7 positions agree with TRBD1. Germline trimming cut 2 bases from V and 0 bases from J; bases unmatched to any gene: 10. CDR1 and CDR2 from the germline V gene are SNHLY and FYNNEI. This CDR3 has 18 residues. CDR3 region: CASSEFKGQRRSGNTIYF. The DNA of the CDR3 is TGTGCCAGCAGTGAATTTAAGGGACAGAGACGCTCTGGAAACACCATATATTTT.

The chain combines TRBV9 with TRBJ2-2; D is ambiguous. This CDR3 is 15 amino acids long. Germline lookup yields CDR1 SGDLS and CDR2 YYNGEE. V was cut by 0 bases and J by 6 bases, with 12 bases left in between. CDR3 DNA sequence: TGTGCCAGCAGCGTAGCGGGTAATTCCGCCGGGGAGCTGTTTTTT. Translating it yields CASSVAGNSAGELFF.

This clone was seen a handful of times. The chain has TRBV5-4 and TRBJ2-1; 10 bases agree with TRBD1. The CDR3 spans 16 residues. Germline V lookup: CDR1 SGHNT, CDR2 YYREEE (reference sequence). Unmatched junction bases numbered 6, after V lost 4 bases and J lost 2 bases. The CDR3 loop is CASSPRDRGAYNEQFF. The CDR3 DNA sequence: TGTGCCAGCAGCCCGCGGGACAGGGGAGCCTACAATGAGCAGTTCTTC.

The chain joins TRBV19 to TRBJ1-5; D gene ambiguous. The CDR3 runs 15 residues. From germline, CDR1 is LNHDA and CDR2 SQIVND (reference sequence). The V gene lost 6 bases and the J gene lost 0 bases, with 12 bases spanning the gap. CDR3 region: CASSLTSYSNQPQHF. CDR3 bases: TGTGCCAGTAGCTTGACCTCTTATAGCAATCAGCCCCAGCATTTT.

The rearrangement joins TRBV14 to TRBJ2-2; D is uncertain. In germline, CDR1 is SGHDN, CDR2 FVKESK. The CDR3 runs 18 residues. Trimming took off 0 bases at V and 1 base at J, with 15 bases between the two ends. CDR3 residues: CASSQDIPVGWNTGELFF. CDR3 nucleotides: TGTGCCAGCAGCCAAGATATCCCGGTAGGGTGGAACACCGGGGAGCTGTTTTTT. Using reference TRBV14 and TRBJ2-2 for the parts outside the CDR3, the full variable domain is EAGVTQFPSHSVIEKGQTVTLRCDPISGHDNLYWYRRVMGKEIKFLLHFVKESKQDESGMPNNRFLAERTGGTYSTLKVQPAELEDSGVYFCASSQDIPVGWNTGELFFGEGSRLTVL.

The chain carries TRBV6-5 and TRBJ1-2; the D gene is possibly TRBD1 (6 bases). Germline CDR1 reads MNHEY; CDR2 reads SVGAGI. The CDR3 has 12 residues. V lost 6 bases and J lost 6, with 11 bases in between. The CDR3 DNA follows: TGTGCCAGCAGCACAGGGCTGGATGGCTACACCTTC. Translating gives CASSTGLDGYTF.

The rearrangement joins TRBV2 to TRBJ2-3, with 14 bases identical to TRBD2. Germline V gene data show CDR1 as SNHLY and CDR2 as FYNNEI. V lost 4 bases, J lost 5 bases, and 2 bases stayed unmatched. The CDR3 has 15 amino acids. The CDR3 nucleotides read TGTGCCAGCAGTGTAGGGACTAGCGGGAGAGATACGCAGTATTTT. Residues: CASSVGTSGRDTQYF. Complete variable domain (other parts from reference TRBV2 and TRBJ2-3): EPEVTQTPSHQVTQMGQEVILRCVPISNHLYFYWYRQILGQKVEFLVSFYNNEISEKSEIFDDQFSVERPDGSNFTLKIRSTKLEDSAMYFCASSVGTSGRDTQYFGPGTRLTVL.

The count of this clone is one. CDR3 region: CASRKGQGARVAGVVGELFF. Here the CDR3 DNA reads TGTGCCAGTAGGAAAGGACAGGGGGCGCGAGTAGCGGGAGTGGTCGGGGAGCTGTTTTTT. This sequence joins TRBV19 and TRBJ2-2, with TRBD1 matching over 11 bases. The CDR3 is 20 residues long. The V gene end was trimmed by 6 bases and the J gene end by 7 bases; junction bases not matched to a gene: 22. Germline lookup yields CDR1 LNHDA and CDR2 SQIVND (reference sequence). Together with reference TRBV19 and TRBJ2-2, the CDR3 gives the full variable domain: DGGITQSPKYLFRKEGQNVTLSCEQNLNHDAMYWYRQDPGQGLRLIYYSQIVNDFQKGDIAEGYSVSREKKESFPLTVTSAQKNPTAFYLCASRKGQGARVAGVVGELFFGEGSRLTVL.

This clone has just a few counts. This rearrangement joins TRBV7-6 to TRBJ1-1; D may be TRBD1 (6 bases). V was shortened by 8 bases and J by 1 base, with 14 bases between the two germline ends. CDR1 SGHVS and CDR2 FNYEAQ come from the germline V gene. This CDR3 spans 14 amino acids. The CDR3 sequence is CASRQSGANTEAFF. The DNA of the CDR3 is TGTGCCAGCCGTCAATCGGGGGCGAACACTGAAGCTTTCTTT.

The V and J genes are TRBV5-1 and TRBJ2-7, with 7 nucleotides matching TRBD2. J gave up 0 bases and V 0 bases, and 0 bases lay outside the gene matches. This CDR3 is built from 14 residues. In germline, CDR1 is SGHRS, CDR2 YFSETQ. CDR3 protein: CASSLASGSYEQYF. CDR3 in DNA: TGCGCCAGCAGCTTGGCTAGCGGCTCCTACGAGCAGTACTTC.

This clone was counted only a few times. The chain is built from TRBV7-2 and TRBJ1-1; D not certain. The CDR3 runs 13 residues. Germline V lookup: CDR1 SGHTA, CDR2 FQGNSA. Deletions cut 5 bases from V and 3 bases from J, with 10 bases between. CDR3 protein: CASSPTHYTEAFF. The CDR3 DNA reads as TGTGCCAGCAGCCCGACCCATTACACTGAAGCTTTCTTT.

This clone appeared a single time. The V call is TRBV2, the J call TRBJ1-5, with TRBD1 matching over 9 bases. The germline V gene encodes CDR1 SNHLY and CDR2 FYNNEI. The junction had 15 bases not matched to a gene; V was cut back by 3 bases and J by 3 bases. The CDR3 sequence is 19 residues long. The CDR3 loop is CASSDPKGMDRGPNQPQHF. The CDR3 region has the DNA TGTGCCAGCAGTGACCCAAAGGGGATGGACAGGGGCCCCAATCAGCCCCAGCATTTT.

This rearrangement joins TRBV19 to TRBJ2-7; 7 nucleotides align to TRBD2. V shed 6 bases, J shed 0 bases, and the junction held 5 bases outside the gene matches. The CDR3 consists of 14 residues. Germline CDR1 and CDR2: LNHDA and SQIVND (reference sequence). The CDR3 loop reads CASSTRGDSYEQYF. The CDR3 DNA is TGTGCCAGTAGCACTCGGGGGGACTCCTACGAGCAGTACTTC.

The chain links TRBV14 to TRBJ1-2, with D maybe TRBD1 (5 bases). Deletions cut 6 bases from V and 5 bases from J, with 16 bases between. The CDR3 runs 14 residues. CDR1 SGHDN and CDR2 FVKESK come from the germline V gene. In nucleotides, the CDR3 is TGTGCCAGCAGTCGACAGTGGGGACCATATGGCTACACCTTC. It encodes CASSRQWGPYGYTF.

Remarks on this clone: This specimen includes other DNA sequences encoding the same CDR3. This CDR3 is CASSVAGQETQYF. In nucleotides, the CDR3 is TGTGCCAGCAGCGTAGCAGGCCAAGAGACCCAGTACTTC. The chain carries TRBV9 and TRBJ2-5; D unresolved. CDR3 length: 13 amino acids. V was pared by 0 bases and J by 1 base, with 4 bases between. Germline CDR1 and CDR2: SGDLS and YYNGEE.

This clone was counted between two and nine times. This chain joins TRBV7-2 and TRBJ2-7; TRBD1 might be the D (7 bases). The germline V and J ends were trimmed by 8 bases and 1 base, with 15 bases remaining between them. This CDR3 comprises 14 residues. Germline V lookup: CDR1 SGHTA, CDR2 FQGNSA. Here the CDR3 DNA reads TGTGCCAGCGAAGGGGGCGGGGCTTCCTACGAGCAGTACTTC. It codes for CASEGGGASYEQYF.

This chain connects TRBV5-1 to TRBJ2-2; D not certain. The CDR3 consists of 14 residues. The germline V and J ends were trimmed by 0 bases and 6 bases, with 9 bases remaining between them. Per the germline V gene, CDR1 is SGHRS and CDR2 is YFSETQ. CDR3 loop: CASSLASRSGELFF. In DNA form, the CDR3 reads TGCGCCAGCAGCTTGGCCTCCAGATCCGGGGAGCTGTTTTTT. Complete variable domain (other parts from reference TRBV5-1 and TRBJ2-2): KAGVTQTPRYLIKTRGQQVTLSCSPISGHRSVSWYQQTPGQGLQFLFEYFSETQRNKGNFPGRFSGRQFSNSRSEMNVSTLELGDSALYLCASSLASRSGELFFGEGSRLTVL.

The V call is TRBV4-2, the J call TRBJ2-5, with 12 bases that match TRBD2. CDR1 and CDR2 from the germline V gene are LGHNA and YNFKEQ. The CDR3 totals 17 residues. With V trimmed by 3 bases and J by 4 bases, 9 bases remained unmatched. CDR3 residues: CASSQRTSGTAAETQYF. The DNA of the CDR3 is TGTGCCAGCAGCCAGAGGACTAGCGGGACAGCGGCAGAGACCCAGTACTTC.